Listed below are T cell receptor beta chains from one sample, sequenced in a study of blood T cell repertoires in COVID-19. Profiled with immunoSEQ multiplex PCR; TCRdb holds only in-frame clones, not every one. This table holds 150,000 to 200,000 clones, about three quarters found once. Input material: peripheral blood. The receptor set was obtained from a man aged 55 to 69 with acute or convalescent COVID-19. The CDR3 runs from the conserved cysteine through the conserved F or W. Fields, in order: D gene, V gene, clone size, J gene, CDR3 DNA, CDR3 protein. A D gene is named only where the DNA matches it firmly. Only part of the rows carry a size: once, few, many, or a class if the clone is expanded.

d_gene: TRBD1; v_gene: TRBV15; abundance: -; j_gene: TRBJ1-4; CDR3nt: TGTGCCACCAGCAGAGATTTTCGGCAGGGGGCGGATAAAAAACTGTTTTTT; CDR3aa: CATSRDFRQGADKKLFF
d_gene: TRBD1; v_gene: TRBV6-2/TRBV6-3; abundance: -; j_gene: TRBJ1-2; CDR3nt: TGTGCCAGCAGTATCAGGTTCGACAGGGCCTATGGCTACACCTTC; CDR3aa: CASSIRFDRAYGYTF
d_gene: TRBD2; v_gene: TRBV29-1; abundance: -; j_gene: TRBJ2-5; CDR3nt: TGCAGCGTCACCGGGACTAGCGGGGGAGAGACCCAGTACTTC; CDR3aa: CSVTGTSGGETQYF
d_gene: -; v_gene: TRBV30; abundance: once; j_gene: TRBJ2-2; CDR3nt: TGTGCCTGGAGTATCGGCAGCGGGAACACCGGGGAGCTGTTTTTT; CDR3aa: CAWSIGSGNTGELFF
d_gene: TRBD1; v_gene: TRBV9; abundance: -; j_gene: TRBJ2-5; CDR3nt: TGTGCCAGCAGCCCCATTCGACAGGGACAAGAGACCCAGTACTTC; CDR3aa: CASSPIRQGQETQYF
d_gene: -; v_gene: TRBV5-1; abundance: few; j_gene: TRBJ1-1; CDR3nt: TGCGCCAGCAGCTTGGCGAACAGGGACACTGAAGCTTTCTTT; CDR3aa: CASSLANRDTEAFF
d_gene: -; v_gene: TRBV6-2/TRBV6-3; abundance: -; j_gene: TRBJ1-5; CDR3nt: TGTGCCAGCAGCCGACAGGACAATCAGCCCCAGCATTTT; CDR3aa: CASSRQDNQPQHF
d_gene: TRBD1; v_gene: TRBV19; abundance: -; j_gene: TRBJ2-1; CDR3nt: TGTGCCAGTAGTGAACAGGGGGGCAATGAGCAGTTCTTC; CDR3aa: CASSEQGGNEQFF
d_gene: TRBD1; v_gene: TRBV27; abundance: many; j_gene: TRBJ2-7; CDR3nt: TGTGCCAGCACCGCGGGGCGGGGACAGGGATCCTACGAGCAGTACTTC; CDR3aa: CASTAGRGQGSYEQYF
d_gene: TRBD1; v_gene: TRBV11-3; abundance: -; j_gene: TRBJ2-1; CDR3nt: TGTGCCAGCAGCCAGACAGGGAGCTCCTACAATGAGCAGTTCTTC; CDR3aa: CASSQTGSSYNEQFF
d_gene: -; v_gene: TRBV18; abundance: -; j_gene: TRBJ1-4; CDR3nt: TGTGCCAGCGCCTCCGGCCCGACAGCAACTAATGAAAAACTGTTTTTT; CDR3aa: CASASGPTATNEKLFF
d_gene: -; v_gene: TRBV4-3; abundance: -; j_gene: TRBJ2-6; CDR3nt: TGCGCCAGCAGACCAGGGGTCTCTGGGGCCAACGTCCTGACTTTC; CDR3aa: CASRPGVSGANVLTF
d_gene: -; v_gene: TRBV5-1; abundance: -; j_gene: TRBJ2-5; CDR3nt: TGCGCCAGCAGCCCCACAGGGTTTCAAGAGACCCAGTACTTC; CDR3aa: CASSPTGFQETQYF
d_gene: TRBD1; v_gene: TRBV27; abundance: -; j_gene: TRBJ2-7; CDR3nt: TGTGCCAGCAGTCCTTATACAGGGGGTACCTACGAGCAGTACTTC; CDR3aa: CASSPYTGGTYEQYF
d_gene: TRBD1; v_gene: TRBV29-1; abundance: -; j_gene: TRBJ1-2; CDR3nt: TGCAGCGTTGGACCGGGACAGGGATCACAGGGCTATGGCTACACCTTC; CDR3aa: CSVGPGQGSQGYGYTF
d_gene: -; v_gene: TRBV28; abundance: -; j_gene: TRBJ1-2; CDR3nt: TGTGCCAGCAATACGCCCGGGACTAAGTCTGGTGGCTACACCTTC; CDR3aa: CASNTPGTKSGGYTF
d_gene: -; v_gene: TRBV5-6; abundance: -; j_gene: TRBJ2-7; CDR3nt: TGTGCCAGCAGCTCTAGAACGGCCGAGCAGTACTTC; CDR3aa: CASSSRTAEQYF
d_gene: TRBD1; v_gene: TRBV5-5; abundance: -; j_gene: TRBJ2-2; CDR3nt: TGTGCCAGCAGCGAACAGGGGGCTTCCGGGGAGCTGTTTTTT; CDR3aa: CASSEQGASGELFF
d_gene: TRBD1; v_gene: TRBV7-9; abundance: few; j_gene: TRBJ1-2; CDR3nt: TGTGCCAGCAGCATCGGACAGGGGCCTCAATCGGGGGGCTACACCTTC; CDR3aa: CASSIGQGPQSGGYTF
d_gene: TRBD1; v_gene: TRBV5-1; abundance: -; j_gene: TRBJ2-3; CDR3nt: TGCGCCAGCAGCTTATTTTCAGGGGGCGCAGATACGCAGTATTTT; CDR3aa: CASSLFSGGADTQYF
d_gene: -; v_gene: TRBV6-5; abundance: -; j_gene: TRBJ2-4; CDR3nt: TGTGCCAGCAGTTACTCTGTGGACAGAGGAAACATTCAGTACTTC; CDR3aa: CASSYSVDRGNIQYF
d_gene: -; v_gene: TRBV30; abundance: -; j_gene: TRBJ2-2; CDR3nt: TGTGCCTGGAGTCAGGGGATAACGACCGGGGAGCTGTTTTTT; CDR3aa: CAWSQGITTGELFF
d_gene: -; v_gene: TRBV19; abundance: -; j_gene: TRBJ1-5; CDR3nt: TGTGCCAGTAGTACCCCGGGTCTTGCGGGTCAGCCCCAGCATTTT; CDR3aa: CASSTPGLAGQPQHF
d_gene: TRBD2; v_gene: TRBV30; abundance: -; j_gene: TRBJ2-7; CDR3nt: TGTGCCTGGAGCGCGGGGGGAAGTTACGAGCAGTACTTC; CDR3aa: CAWSAGGSYEQYF
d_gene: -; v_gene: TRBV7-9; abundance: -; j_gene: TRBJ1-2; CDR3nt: TGTGCCAGCAGCTTCGGCCAGGGCGCTGACTATGGCTACACCTTC; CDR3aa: CASSFGQGADYGYTF
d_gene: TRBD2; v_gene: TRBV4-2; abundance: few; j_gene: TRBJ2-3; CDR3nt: TGTGCCAGCAGCCCCCTTGTGAGCGGGGGCACAGATACGCAGTATTTT; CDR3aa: CASSPLVSGGTDTQYF
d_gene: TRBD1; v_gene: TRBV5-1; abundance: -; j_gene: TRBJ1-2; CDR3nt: TGCGCCAGCAGCGCCAGCCTTTTACAGGGGGCCTACGGCTACACCTTC; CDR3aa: CASSASLLQGAYGYTF
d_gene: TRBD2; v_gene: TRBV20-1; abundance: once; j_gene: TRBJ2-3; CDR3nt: TGCAGTGCTAGTCTAGCGGGGGGTCGAGGAGATACGCAGTATTTT; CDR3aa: CSASLAGGRGDTQYF
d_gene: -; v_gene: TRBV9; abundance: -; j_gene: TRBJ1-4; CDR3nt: TGTGCCAGCAGCGTAACGGCAGGGGAAAAACTGTTTTTT; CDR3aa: CASSVTAGEKLFF
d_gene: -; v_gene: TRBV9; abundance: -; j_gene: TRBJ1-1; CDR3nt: TGTGCCAGCAGCGGACAGGCTTCAGTTCCTGAAGCTTTCTTT; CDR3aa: CASSGQASVPEAFF
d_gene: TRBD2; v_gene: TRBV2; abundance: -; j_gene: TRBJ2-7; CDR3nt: TGTGCCAGCTCAAACCCAGCGGGGGACCGCTCCTACGAGCAGTACTTC; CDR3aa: CASSNPAGDRSYEQYF
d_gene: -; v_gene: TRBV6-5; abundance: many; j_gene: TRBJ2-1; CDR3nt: TGTGCCAGCAGTCCCTTGGGCCGAGGGAATGAGCAGTTCTTC; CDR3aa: CASSPLGRGNEQFF
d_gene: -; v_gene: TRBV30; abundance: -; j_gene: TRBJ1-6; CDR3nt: TGTGCCTGGAATCGTCAGGGGAGTTCACCCCTCCACTTT; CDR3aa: CAWNRQGSSPLHF
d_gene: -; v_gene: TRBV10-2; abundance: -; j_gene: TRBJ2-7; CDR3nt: TGCGCCAGCAGTGACCTGTGGGGAGGGACATACGAGCAGTACTTC; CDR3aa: CASSDLWGGTYEQYF
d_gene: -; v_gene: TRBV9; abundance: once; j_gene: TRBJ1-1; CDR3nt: TGTGCCAGCAGCGTAGGGGCAGGGAACACTGAAGCTTTCTTT; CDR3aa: CASSVGAGNTEAFF
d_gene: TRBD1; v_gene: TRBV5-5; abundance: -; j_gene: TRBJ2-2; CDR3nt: TGTGCCAGCCTCCAAGCAGGGGGCACCGGGGAGCTGTTTTTT; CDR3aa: CASLQAGGTGELFF
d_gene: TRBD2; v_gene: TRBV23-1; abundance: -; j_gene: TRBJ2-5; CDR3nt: TGCGCCAGCAGTCGAGGGAGGGACGCCAACCAAGAGACCCAGTACTTC; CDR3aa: CASSRGRDANQETQYF
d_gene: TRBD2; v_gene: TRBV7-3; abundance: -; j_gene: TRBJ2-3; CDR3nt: TGTGCCAGCAGCTCACCCCGGACTAGCGGGGGGCCCCATACGCAGTATTTT; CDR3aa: CASSSPRTSGGPHTQYF